The rows below give T cell receptor beta chains drawn from one sample of a study of cytomegalovirus exposure and HLA in healthy donors. Using immunoSEQ multiplex PCR, the repertoire was profiled, and TCRdb retains in-frame clones only, with some absent. The sample lists approximately 160,000 clones; 65% to 70% were seen once. Sequenced sample: PBMCs. The receptors originated from a woman aged 18 to 35 in good health and CMV-seropositive. The CDR3 runs from the conserved cysteine through the conserved F or W. A D gene is named only where the DNA matches it firmly. Clone size is shown for a subset of rows, as once, few, many or a class of expanded clone.

CDR3 protein: CASSSGGGSRTDTQYF; CDR3 DNA: TGTGCCAGCAGTTCCGGGGGGGGTTCTCGCACAGATACGCAGTATTTT; V gene: TRBV6-6; clone size: .; J gene: TRBJ2-3; D gene: TRBD2
CDR3 protein: CASSLGWGGVSGGYTF; CDR3 DNA: TGTGCCAGCAGCTTAGGGTGGGGAGGGGTCTCTGGTGGCTACACCTTC; V gene: TRBV13; clone size: .; J gene: TRBJ1-2; D gene: .
CDR3 protein: CASSLTTSGNTEAFF; CDR3 DNA: TGTGCCAGCAGCTTGACGACGAGCGGGAACACTGAAGCTTTCTTT; V gene: TRBV7-3; clone size: few; J gene: TRBJ1-1; D gene: .
CDR3 protein: CSVRRLNTEAFF; CDR3 DNA: TGCAGCGTTAGGCGGCTGAACACTGAAGCTTTCTTT; V gene: TRBV29-1; clone size: .; J gene: TRBJ1-1; D gene: .
CDR3 protein: CASSPDRLYGYTF; CDR3 DNA: TGTGCCAGCAGTCCAGACAGGCTCTATGGCTACACCTTC; V gene: TRBV28; clone size: .; J gene: TRBJ1-2; D gene: .
CDR3 protein: CASSFEFSGGYNEQFF; CDR3 DNA: TGTGCCAGCAGCTTCGAGTTTAGCGGGGGCTACAATGAGCAGTTCTTC; V gene: TRBV7-2; clone size: .; J gene: TRBJ2-1; D gene: TRBD2
CDR3 protein: CASSDTRTMDEQFF; CDR3 DNA: TGCGCCAGCAGCGATACTAGGACTATGGATGAGCAGTTCTTC; V gene: TRBV5-1; clone size: .; J gene: TRBJ2-1; D gene: .
CDR3 protein: CASSFGTGQVRNSPLHF; CDR3 DNA: TGTGCCAGCAGCTTCGGGACAGGGCAAGTTAGGAATTCACCCCTCCACTTT; V gene: TRBV5-5; clone size: few; J gene: TRBJ1-6; D gene: TRBD1
CDR3 protein: CASSSPSAGSGNTIYF; CDR3 DNA: TGTGCCAGCAGTTCCCCCTCGGCAGGCAGTGGAAACACCATATATTTT; V gene: TRBV28; clone size: .; J gene: TRBJ1-3; D gene: .
CDR3 protein: CAWSSDTNYNEQFF; CDR3 DNA: TGTGCCTGGAGTTCCGACACAAACTACAATGAGCAGTTCTTC; V gene: TRBV30; clone size: .; J gene: TRBJ2-1; D gene: .
CDR3 protein: CASSRRDRQETQYF; CDR3 DNA: TGTGCCAGCAGTAGACGGGACAGGCAAGAGACCCAGTACTTC; V gene: TRBV28; clone size: .; J gene: TRBJ2-5; D gene: TRBD1
CDR3 protein: CASSIGGDRTGYTF; CDR3 DNA: TGTGCCAGCAGCATAGGCGGGGACAGGACTGGCTACACCTTC; V gene: TRBV9; clone size: .; J gene: TRBJ1-2; D gene: TRBD1
CDR3 protein: CASSPHGGTETQYF; CDR3 DNA: TGTGCCAGCAGCCCTCACGGAGGAACGGAGACCCAGTACTTC; V gene: TRBV7-9; clone size: .; J gene: TRBJ2-5; D gene: .
CDR3 protein: CASSLRNARGEKGYTF; CDR3 DNA: TGTGCCAGCAGTTTACGTAATGCCAGGGGGGAAAAGGGCTACACCTTC; V gene: TRBV28; clone size: .; J gene: TRBJ1-2; D gene: TRBD1
CDR3 protein: CASSSLHRGNSPLHF; CDR3 DNA: TGTGCCAGCAGTTCTTTACACCGCGGAAATTCACCCCTCCACTTT; V gene: TRBV28; clone size: few; J gene: TRBJ1-6; D gene: .
CDR3 protein: CASSWDRELGYGYTF; CDR3 DNA: TGTGCCAGCAGCTGGGACAGGGAACTAGGCTATGGCTACACCTTC; V gene: TRBV5-6; clone size: .; J gene: TRBJ1-2; D gene: TRBD1
CDR3 protein: CASSLAGKPGGYTF; CDR3 DNA: TGTGCCAGCAGTTTAGCCGGAAAACCGGGTGGCTACACCTTC; V gene: TRBV27; clone size: .; J gene: TRBJ1-2; D gene: .
CDR3 protein: CASSLGGVDYGYTF; CDR3 DNA: TGCGCCAGCAGCTTGGGGGGGGTGGACTATGGCTACACCTTC; V gene: TRBV5-1; clone size: .; J gene: TRBJ1-2; D gene: .
CDR3 protein: CAISEFELGSYEQYF; CDR3 DNA: TGTGCCATCAGTGAGTTTGAACTAGGATCCTACGAGCAGTACTTC; V gene: TRBV10-3; clone size: .; J gene: TRBJ2-7; D gene: .
CDR3 protein: CASRSQGGAQETQYF; CDR3 DNA: TGTGCCAGTAGATCCCAGGGAGGGGCCCAAGAGACCCAGTACTTC; V gene: TRBV19; clone size: .; J gene: TRBJ2-5; D gene: TRBD2
CDR3 protein: CASSANRDTEAFF; CDR3 DNA: TGTGCCAGCAGTGCAAACAGGGACACTGAAGCTTTCTTT; V gene: TRBV6-4; clone size: .; J gene: TRBJ1-1; D gene: .
CDR3 protein: CASVPLNGAGGDHGYTF; CDR3 DNA: TGTGCCAGCGTTCCTCTTAACGGGGCAGGGGGAGACCATGGCTACACCTTC; V gene: TRBV7-8; clone size: once; J gene: TRBJ1-2; D gene: TRBD1
CDR3 protein: CASSLAGQGNSPLHF; CDR3 DNA: TGTGCCAGCAGCCTGGCCGGACAGGGAAATTCACCCCTCCACTTT; V gene: TRBV6-1; clone size: .; J gene: TRBJ1-6; D gene: TRBD1
CDR3 protein: CASNRLAGSYNEQFF; CDR3 DNA: TGTGCCAGCAACCGACTAGCGGGGTCCTACAATGAGCAGTTCTTC; V gene: TRBV7-2; clone size: .; J gene: TRBJ2-1; D gene: TRBD2
CDR3 protein: CASSLRSGLFSGANVLTF; CDR3 DNA: TGTGCCAGCAGCTTACGTTCCGGACTGTTCTCTGGGGCCAACGTCCTGACTTTC; V gene: TRBV7-6; clone size: .; J gene: TRBJ2-6; D gene: .
CDR3 protein: CAWSRDSSDEQFF; CDR3 DNA: TGTGCCTGGAGTAGGGATAGTAGCGATGAGCAGTTCTTC; V gene: TRBV30; clone size: .; J gene: TRBJ2-1; D gene: .
CDR3 protein: CASSPDSFALSTDTQYF; CDR3 DNA: TGTGCCAGCAGCCCAGACAGTTTTGCATTAAGCACAGATACGCAGTATTTT; V gene: TRBV4-2; clone size: .; J gene: TRBJ2-3; D gene: .
CDR3 protein: CASSLPRLAYNEQFF; CDR3 DNA: TGTGCCAGCAGCTTACCGAGACTAGCTTACAATGAGCAGTTCTTC; V gene: TRBV5-4; clone size: .; J gene: TRBJ2-1; D gene: TRBD2
CDR3 protein: CAWSTSQETQYF; CDR3 DNA: TGTGCCTGGAGTACCAGTCAAGAGACCCAGTACTTC; V gene: TRBV30; clone size: .; J gene: TRBJ2-5; D gene: .
CDR3 protein: CASSPRGRGYTF; CDR3 DNA: TGTGCCAGCTCGCCAAGGGGTAGGGGCTACACCTTC; V gene: TRBV18; clone size: .; J gene: TRBJ1-2; D gene: .
CDR3 protein: CASRTGRNTEAFF; CDR3 DNA: TGTGCCAGCCGGACAGGGAGGAACACTGAAGCTTTCTTT; V gene: TRBV6-5; clone size: .; J gene: TRBJ1-1; D gene: TRBD1
CDR3 protein: CASSEAQGTQPQHF; CDR3 DNA: TGTGCCAGCAGTGAAGCACAGGGTACTCAGCCCCAGCATTTT; V gene: TRBV6-1; clone size: few; J gene: TRBJ1-5; D gene: .
CDR3 protein: CASSQVETGSYEQYF; CDR3 DNA: TGCGCCAGCAGCCAGGTTGAGACAGGTTCCTACGAGCAGTACTTC; V gene: TRBV4-3; clone size: .; J gene: TRBJ2-7; D gene: .
CDR3 protein: CASSYTDLEEKLFF; CDR3 DNA: TGTGCCAGCAGTTATACCGATCTGGAGGAAAAACTGTTTTTT; V gene: TRBV28; clone size: .; J gene: TRBJ1-4; D gene: .
CDR3 protein: CATSRSRTGGNTEAFF; CDR3 DNA: TGTGCCACCAGCAGATCCCGGACAGGAGGGAACACTGAAGCTTTCTTT; V gene: TRBV15; clone size: .; J gene: TRBJ1-1; D gene: TRBD1
CDR3 protein: CASSSLAGGTDTQYF; CDR3 DNA: TGCGCCAGCAGCTCCCTAGCGGGAGGCACAGATACGCAGTATTTT; V gene: TRBV5-1; clone size: .; J gene: TRBJ2-3; D gene: TRBD2
CDR3 protein: CSVVGQGSYGYTF; CDR3 DNA: TGCAGCGTTGTGGGTCAGGGATCCTATGGCTACACCTTC; V gene: TRBV29-1; clone size: few; J gene: TRBJ1-2; D gene: .
CDR3 protein: CASSETVNTEAFF; CDR3 DNA: TGTGCCAGCAGTGAAACAGTGAACACTGAAGCTTTCTTT; V gene: TRBV2; clone size: once; J gene: TRBJ1-1; D gene: .
CDR3 protein: CASSILAGINEQFF; CDR3 DNA: TGTGCCAGTAGTATCCTAGCGGGGATCAATGAGCAGTTCTTC; V gene: TRBV19; clone size: .; J gene: TRBJ2-1; D gene: TRBD2
CDR3 protein: CASSYSRETQYF; CDR3 DNA: TGTGCCAGCAGTTACTCCCGGGAGACCCAGTACTTC; V gene: TRBV6-5; clone size: .; J gene: TRBJ2-5; D gene: .
CDR3 protein: CASSEESSYNEQFF; CDR3 DNA: TGCGCCAGCAGTGAGGAGAGCTCCTACAATGAGCAGTTCTTC; V gene: TRBV10-2; clone size: .; J gene: TRBJ2-1; D gene: .
CDR3 protein: CASTDIVSNYGYTF; CDR3 DNA: TGTGCCAGCACCGACATAGTTTCTAACTATGGCTACACCTTC; V gene: TRBV6-5; clone size: .; J gene: TRBJ1-2; D gene: .
CDR3 protein: CASSSPTRTQYF; CDR3 DNA: TGTGCCAGCAGCTCTCCCACCAGGACCCAGTACTTC; V gene: TRBV7-8; clone size: medium-sized; J gene: TRBJ2-5; D gene: .
CDR3 protein: CASSRAESDTQYF; CDR3 DNA: TGCGCCAGCAGCCGAGCGGAATCAGATACGCAGTATTTT; V gene: TRBV4-1; clone size: .; J gene: TRBJ2-3; D gene: .
CDR3 protein: CASSIGTTLRSIQYF; CDR3 DNA: TGTGCCAGTAGTATAGGTACGACACTTAGAAGCATTCAGTACTTC; V gene: TRBV19; clone size: .; J gene: TRBJ2-4; D gene: .
CDR3 protein: CASSWGLAVGTDTQYF; CDR3 DNA: TGTGCCAGCAGCTGGGGACTAGCTGTGGGCACAGATACGCAGTATTTT; V gene: TRBV11-2; clone size: .; J gene: TRBJ2-3; D gene: TRBD2
CDR3 protein: CASRVTSGSYEQFF; CDR3 DNA: TGTGCCAGCAGGGTGACTAGCGGGTCCTATGAGCAGTTCTTC; V gene: TRBV28; clone size: .; J gene: TRBJ2-1; D gene: TRBD2
CDR3 protein: CASSFPQESSGNTIYF; CDR3 DNA: TGTGCCAGCAGCTTTCCGCAGGAATCTTCTGGAAACACCATATATTTT; V gene: TRBV5-6; clone size: .; J gene: TRBJ1-3; D gene: .
CDR3 protein: CASSQDWGQGGRETQYF; CDR3 DNA: TGCGCCAGCAGCCAAGACTGGGGACAGGGGGGACGAGAGACCCAGTACTTC; V gene: TRBV4-1; clone size: .; J gene: TRBJ2-5; D gene: TRBD1
CDR3 protein: CASSDWDMGAHIRNQPQHF; CDR3 DNA: TGTGCCAGCAGCGACTGGGACATGGGGGCCCATATTCGCAATCAGCCCCAGCATTTT; V gene: TRBV14; clone size: few; J gene: TRBJ1-5; D gene: .
CDR3 protein: CASSGAGGNQPQHF; CDR3 DNA: TGTGCCAGCAGCGGTGCGGGGGGCAATCAGCCCCAGCATTTT; V gene: TRBV28; clone size: .; J gene: TRBJ1-5; D gene: .
CDR3 protein: CASSFPGVYTDTQYF; CDR3 DNA: TGTGCCAGCAGCTTCCCGGGGGTCTACACAGATACGCAGTATTTT; V gene: TRBV7-2; clone size: few; J gene: TRBJ2-3; D gene: .
CDR3 protein: CASSSTPGSGNTIYF; CDR3 DNA: TGCGCCAGCAGCTCGACCCCGGGCTCTGGAAACACCATATATTTT; V gene: TRBV5-1; clone size: .; J gene: TRBJ1-3; D gene: .
CDR3 protein: CASREGYLRRGGRGADTQYF; CDR3 DNA: TGTGCCAGTAGGGAAGGGTATCTCCGCCGAGGAGGTAGAGGAGCAGATACGCAGTATTTT; V gene: TRBV19; clone size: .; J gene: TRBJ2-3; D gene: .
CDR3 protein: CAALEGIEAFF; CDR3 DNA: TGTGCCGCCCTTGAGGGCATTGAAGCTTTCTTT; V gene: TRBV25-1; clone size: .; J gene: TRBJ1-1; D gene: .